The clone carrying this T cell receptor (beta chain) was seen ten or more times. Its antigen is not known. V gave up 6 bases and J gave up 0 bases, with 12 bases separating them. The CDR3 spans 14 residues. The sample belongs to a study of T cells in Graves' hyperthyroidism and ophthalmopathy. For the study at large: Peripheral blood was secured at the point of initial diagnosis, before any treatment. Whole-study results and caveats: Most thyroid-expanded clonotypes above 0.001 were also found in blood.

RNA transcripts served as the template for amplifying TCR beta CDR3 regions. In the first-round RT-PCR of the TCR CDR3, the HTBI primer set was used. Using its own MiXCR run on the multiplex PCR reads, TCRdb lists one record per CDR3 protein. The sample yields approximately 330,000 distinct CDR3 sequences, 21% seen once. Graves' hyperthyroidism showing no ophthalmopathy progression within 18 months was considered stable. From more than 9.5 ml of fresh peripheral blood, PBMCs were isolated. This TCR derives from a woman aged 50 to 60 with Graves' hyperthyroidism. The chain combines TRBV12-3 or TRBV12-4 with TRBJ2-7; D tentatively reads TRBD1 or TRBD2 (5 bases each). Sequencing input: blood. The DNA for the CDR3 is TGTGCCAGCAGACGGGACCTCCGCTCCTACGAGCAGTACTTC. This codes for CASRRDLRSYEQYF.